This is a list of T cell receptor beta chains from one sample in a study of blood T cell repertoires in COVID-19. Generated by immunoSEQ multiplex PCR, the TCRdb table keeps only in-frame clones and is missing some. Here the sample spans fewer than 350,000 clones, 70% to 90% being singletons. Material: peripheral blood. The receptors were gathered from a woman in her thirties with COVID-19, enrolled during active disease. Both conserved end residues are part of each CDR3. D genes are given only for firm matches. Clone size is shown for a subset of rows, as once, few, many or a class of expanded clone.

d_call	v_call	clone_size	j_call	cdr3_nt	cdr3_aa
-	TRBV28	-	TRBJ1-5	TGTGCCAGCAGCGTTCTCCATACAGGGATTTGGAATCAGCCCCAGCATTTT	CASSVLHTGIWNQPQHF
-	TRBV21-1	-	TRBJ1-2	TGTGCCAGCAGCAAAGTTCGGACAGGGGGCTTCTGTCTTGGGAAACGCCCCTATGGCTACACCTTC	CASSKVRTGGFCLGKRPYGYTF
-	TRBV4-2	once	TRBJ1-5	TGTGCCAGCAGCCCAGTTGAAAGCAATCAGCCCCAGCATTTT	CASSPVESNQPQHF
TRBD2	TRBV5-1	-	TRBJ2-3	TGCGCCAGCAGCTTAGGAGCGGGGGGGAGCACAGATACGCAGTATTTT	CASSLGAGGSTDTQYF
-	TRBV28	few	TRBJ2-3	TGTGCCAGCAGTTTATTACAGGCCACAGATACGCAGTATTTT	CASSLLQATDTQYF
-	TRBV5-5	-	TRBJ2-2	TGTGCCAGCAGCCCACAGGACGCCGGGGAGCTGTTTTTT	CASSPQDAGELFF
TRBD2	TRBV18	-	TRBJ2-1	TGTGCCAGCTCACCAGAGCGGGGGGTCCTCAATGAGCAGTTCTTC	CASSPERGVLNEQFF
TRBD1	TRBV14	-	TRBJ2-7	TGTGCCAGCAGCAATGGACAGGGTAATCTGTACGAGCAGTACTTC	CASSNGQGNLYEQYF
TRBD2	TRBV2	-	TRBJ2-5	TGTGCCAGCAGTGACCTGCGGGGGGGTCTGTACTTC	CASSDLRGGLYF
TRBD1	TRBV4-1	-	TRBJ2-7	TGCGCCAGCAGCCACGAGGTCACAGGGGACGAGCAGTACTTC	CASSHEVTGDEQYF
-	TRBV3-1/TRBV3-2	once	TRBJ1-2	TGTGCCAGCAGTCCCCCATGGGGCAGCTATGGCTACACCTTC	CASSPPWGSYGYTF
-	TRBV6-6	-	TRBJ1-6	TGTGCCAGCAGTTTCGGGTCGTCTTCACCCCTCCACTTT	CASSFGSSSPLHF
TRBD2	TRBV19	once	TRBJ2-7	TGTGCCAGTAGTACCTTGGGACTAGCGGCGGTCGAGCAGTACTTC	CASSTLGLAAVEQYF
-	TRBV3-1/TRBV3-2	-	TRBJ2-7	TGTGCCAGCAGCCAAGCGGGACAAATCTACGAGCAGTACTTC	CASSQAGQIYEQYF
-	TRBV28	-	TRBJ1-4	TGTGCCAGCAACGGAGACCCTAATGAAAAACTGTTTTTT	CASNGDPNEKLFF
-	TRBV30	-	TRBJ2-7	TGTGCCTGGAGTGGACTCCCGGTGCTCGAGCAGTACTTC	CAWSGLPVLEQYF
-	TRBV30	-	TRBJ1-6	TGTGCCTGGCGCAGAGGGAATTCACCCCTCCACTTT	CAWRRGNSPLHF
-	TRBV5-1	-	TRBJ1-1	TGCGCCAGCAGCTTGACAGGGATGTTGAACACTGAAGCTTTCTTT	CASSLTGMLNTEAFF
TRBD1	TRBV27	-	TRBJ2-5	TGTGCCAGCAGTTTCAGGGGGCGAGAGACCCAGTACTTC	CASSFRGRETQYF
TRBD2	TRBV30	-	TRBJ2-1	TGTGCCTGCAGAGCGGGGGGGCTCATGATGAATGAGCAGTTCTTC	CACRAGGLMMNEQFF
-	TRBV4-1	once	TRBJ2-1	TGCGCCAGCAGCCAGCCGAACGGGGAGCAGTTCTTC	CASSQPNGEQFF
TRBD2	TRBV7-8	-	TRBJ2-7	TGTGCCAGCAGCTCTACACTAGCGGGGGCCTACTACGAGCAGTACTTC	CASSSTLAGAYYEQYF
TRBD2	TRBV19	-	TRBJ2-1	TGTGCCAGTAGTCGACCCCGCCGACTAGCGGGGGGGCCTAATGAGCAGTTCTTC	CASSRPRRLAGGPNEQFF
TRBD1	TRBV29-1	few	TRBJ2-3	TGCAGCGAATTGAGTTGGGACAGGCCCGCAGATACGCAGTATTTT	CSELSWDRPADTQYF